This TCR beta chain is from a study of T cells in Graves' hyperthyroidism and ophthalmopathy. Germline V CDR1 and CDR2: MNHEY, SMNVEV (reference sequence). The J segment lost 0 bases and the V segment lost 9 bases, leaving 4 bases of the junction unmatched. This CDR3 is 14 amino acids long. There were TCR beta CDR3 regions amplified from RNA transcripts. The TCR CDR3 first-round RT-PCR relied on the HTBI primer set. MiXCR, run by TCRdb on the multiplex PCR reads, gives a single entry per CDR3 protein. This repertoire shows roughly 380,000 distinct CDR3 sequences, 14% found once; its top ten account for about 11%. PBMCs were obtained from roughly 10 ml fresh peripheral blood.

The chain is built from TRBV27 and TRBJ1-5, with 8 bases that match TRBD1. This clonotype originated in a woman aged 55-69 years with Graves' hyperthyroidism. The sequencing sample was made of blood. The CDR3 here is CASRQGTSNQPQHF. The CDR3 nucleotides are TGTGCCAGTCGACAGGGGACTAGCAATCAGCCCCAGCATTTT.